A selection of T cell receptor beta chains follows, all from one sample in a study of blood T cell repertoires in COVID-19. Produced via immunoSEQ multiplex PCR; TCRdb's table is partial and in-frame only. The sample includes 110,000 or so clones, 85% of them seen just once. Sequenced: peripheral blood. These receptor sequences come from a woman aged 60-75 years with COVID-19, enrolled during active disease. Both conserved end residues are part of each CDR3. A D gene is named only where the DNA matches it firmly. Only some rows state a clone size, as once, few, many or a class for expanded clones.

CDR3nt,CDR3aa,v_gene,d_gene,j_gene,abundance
TGTGCCAGCAGCTCCGCTAGCGGGGGGGCCTTGGGTGATACGCAGTATTTT,CASSSASGGALGDTQYF,TRBV5-4,TRBD2,TRBJ2-3,-
TGTGCCAGCAGCGGGGCAGGACCTAGCTCCTACAATGAGCAGTTCTTC,CASSGAGPSSYNEQFF,TRBV3-1/TRBV3-2,-,TRBJ2-1,-
TGTGCCAGCAGCTTAGAAGGGCAGGGGTTTAATCGCGGGCAGTTCTTC,CASSLEGQGFNRGQFF,TRBV7-9,-,TRBJ2-1,-
TGTGCCAGCAGACCTACAGGGGGGGGATGGTATGGCTACACCTTC,CASRPTGGGWYGYTF,TRBV27,TRBD1,TRBJ1-2,-
TGTGCCAGCAGTTACTCCCGGACAGGGGGCGTAGCATATGTCGAAGCTTTCTTT,CASSYSRTGGVAYVEAFF,TRBV6-2/TRBV6-3,TRBD1,TRBJ1-1,-
TGCGCCAGCAGCAAAGAGGGCGCCAGCTCCTACAATGAGCAGTTCTTC,CASSKEGASSYNEQFF,TRBV5-1,-,TRBJ2-1,-
TGTGCCAGCAGCTTAAGCGCGCCGGCCTACGAGCAGTACTTC,CASSLSAPAYEQYF,TRBV11-2,-,TRBJ2-7,-
TGCGCCAGCAGCCAACCGAACAGGGGGCCGCATGAGCAGTTCTTC,CASSQPNRGPHEQFF,TRBV10-2,TRBD1,TRBJ2-1,-
TGTGCCAGCAACAAAGCTGCCGGGGAAGGATCTGGAAACACCATATATTTT,CASNKAAGEGSGNTIYF,TRBV4-2,-,TRBJ1-3,few
TGTGCCAGCAGTCCGCCCCTGAGGAAGGGCTACACCTTC,CASSPPLRKGYTF,TRBV28,-,TRBJ1-2,few
TGTGCCAGCAGCTCGGGGGGACAGGGGAATGAAAAACTGTTTTTT,CASSSGGQGNEKLFF,TRBV7-2,TRBD1,TRBJ1-4,-
TGTGCCAGCAGCCGGGACTCAAGCTCCTACGAGCAGTACTTC,CASSRDSSSYEQYF,TRBV14,-,TRBJ2-7,-
TGCGCCAGCAGTGACACCCTTGACAGGGGCAAGGCTTTCTTT,CASSDTLDRGKAFF,TRBV10-2,TRBD1,TRBJ1-1,-
TGTGCCAGCAGCTTGGGGGGCGGGGGACTCCAAGAGACCCAGTACTTC,CASSLGGGGLQETQYF,TRBV5-4,TRBD2,TRBJ2-5,-
TGTGCCAGCAGCCGAAGCCAAGGGACAGGGGGCTACTATGGCTACACCTTC,CASSRSQGTGGYYGYTF,TRBV27,TRBD1,TRBJ1-2,-
TGTGCCAGCAGTTTTAGATATGGCTACACCTTC,CASSFRYGYTF,TRBV12-3/TRBV12-4,-,TRBJ1-2,once
TGTGCCAGCAGCTTAGTCACCCCCTCAGCAGGGTCGGGAAACACCATATATTTT,CASSLVTPSAGSGNTIYF,TRBV7-2,-,TRBJ1-3,-
TGTGCCAGCAGCTCTAACACCGGGGAGCTGTTTTTT,CASSSNTGELFF,TRBV7-3,-,TRBJ2-2,-
TGTGCCTGGAGTGTACGTGGAGGCCTGGAGACCCAGTACTTC,CAWSVRGGLETQYF,TRBV30,-,TRBJ2-5,once
TGTGCCAGTAGTTCCGCACGATTAGGAGGTGAAAAACTGTTTTTT,CASSSARLGGEKLFF,TRBV19,-,TRBJ1-4,-
TGCGCCAGCAGCTTGGGCTTGCAGGCCACCCGAGAGACCCAGTACTTC,CASSLGLQATRETQYF,TRBV5-1,-,TRBJ2-5,-
TGTGCCAGCAGCTTGCGGGGGATGGACTATGGCTACACCTTC,CASSLRGMDYGYTF,TRBV5-6,-,TRBJ1-2,-
TGTGCCAGCAGCCCCGGACAGGGTTGGACTGAAGCTTTCTTT,CASSPGQGWTEAFF,TRBV11-2,TRBD1,TRBJ1-1,-
TGTGCCAGTAAGATGGGGGGGACCGGGGAGCTGTTTTTT,CASKMGGTGELFF,TRBV28,TRBD2,TRBJ2-2,-
TGTGCCTGGAGTTCAACCGTGACTGCTGAAGCTTTCTTT,CAWSSTVTAEAFF,TRBV30,-,TRBJ1-1,-
TGCGCCAGCAACCATCTTAGCGGGTACAATGAGCAGTTCTTC,CASNHLSGYNEQFF,TRBV10-2,TRBD2,TRBJ2-1,once
TGTGCCAGCAGCCTTTTGTACAGGGGGCCTTCCCAAGAGACCCAGTACTTC,CASSLLYRGPSQETQYF,TRBV3-1/TRBV3-2,TRBD1,TRBJ2-5,once